Presented here are 21 T cell receptor beta chains from one specimen sequenced in a study of shared clonotypes between healthy human individuals. TCRdb's table, derived via immunoSEQ multiplex PCR, lists solely in-frame clones and lacks some. The table includes about 1.5 million clones, approximately 98% detected once. Material: naive CD4+ T cells sorted from blood. Noted subset: CD45RA+ positively selected. The source is a man younger than 45 in good health.

CDR3 in amino acids: CASSLGQKYTF. The CDR3, as DNA: TGCGCCAGCAGCCTAGGACAGAAGTACACCTTC. This chain connects TRBV5-1 to TRBJ1-2; maybe TRBD1 (6 bases). From germline, CDR1 is SGHRS and CDR2 YFSETQ. The CDR3 runs 11 residues. V dropped 4 bases and J dropped 11 bases, with 12 bases sitting between them.

This clone was seen once. J is TRBJ2-3 and V is TRBV4-2, with a tentative D call TRBD1 (6 bases). V lost 7 bases to trimming and J lost 1 base, with 12 bases between them. Per the germline V gene, CDR1 is LGHNA and CDR2 is YNFKEQ. The CDR3 extends over 14 amino acids. The CDR3 sequence is CASNEGVGTDTQYF. For the CDR3, the DNA is TGTGCCAGCAATGAGGGGGTGGGCACAGATACGCAGTATTTT.

The chain has TRBV2 and TRBJ2-5; possibly TRBD2 for D (5 bases). Per the germline V gene, CDR1 is SNHLY and CDR2 is FYNNEI. The V end was cut by 8 bases, the J end by 5 bases, with 9 bases between. The CDR3 runs to 11 residues. The CDR3 sequence: CASGSGETQYF. DNA of the CDR3: TGTGCCAGCGGGAGCGGTGAGACCCAGTACTTC.

The chain links TRBV28 to TRBJ2-3; the D is unclear. The germline V and J ends were trimmed by 3 bases and 0 bases, with 7 bases remaining between them. The CDR3 is 14 residues long. Germline V gene data show CDR1 as MDHEN and CDR2 as SYDVKM. CDR3 coding DNA: TGTGCCAGCAGTTTCCAGACTAGCACAGATACGCAGTATTTT. Amino acid sequence: CASSFQTSTDTQYF.

The CDR3 protein is CASNTGQGRLGDTQYF. The CDR3 DNA sequence: TGTGCCAGCAACACTGGACAGGGGCGACTGGGAGATACGCAGTATTTT. The chain joins TRBV11-2 to TRBJ2-3, with 9 bases fitting TRBD1. After removal of 7 bases from V and 5 bases from J, the junction contained 13 bases not matched to a gene. There are 16 residues in the CDR3. Germline V gene sequence: CDR1 SGHAT, CDR2 FQNNGV.

V gene TRBV7-3 combines with J gene TRBJ2-1; D may be TRBD2 (6 bases). Germline CDR1 SGHTA, CDR2 FQGTGA. Trimming took 5 bases from V and 0 from J, leaving 14 bases between them. The CDR3 runs to 16 residues. The CDR3 DNA is TGTGCCAGCAGCCAACGTAGCGGAAGCTCCTACAATGAGCAGTTCTTC. Translating gives CASSQRSGSSYNEQFF.

The chain links TRBV28 to TRBJ1-4; tentative D call: TRBD1 (5 bases). This CDR3 spans 15 amino acids. Germline-derived CDR1 and CDR2 are MDHEN and SYDVKM. V lost 2 bases and J 6 bases, leaving 13 bases between the germline ends. The CDR3 sequence is CASSLREGLYEKLFF. CDR3 nucleotides: TGTGCCAGCAGTTTACGGGAGGGGTTATATGAAAAACTGTTTTTT.

This chain joins TRBV19 and TRBJ2-7; 8 bases line up with TRBD2. Trimming took 6 bases from V and 9 from J; bases not matched to a gene: 16. The CDR3 runs to 15 residues. The germline gives CDR1 LNHDA, CDR2 SQIVND (reference sequence). The DNA of the CDR3 is TGTGCCAGTAGCGAGATTCCCGGGACTAGTTCACGGCAGTACTTC. Translated, it gives CASSEIPGTSSRQYF.

This sequence joins TRBV7-9 and TRBJ2-7; 10 bases are a match to TRBD2. This CDR3 spans 15 amino acids. V shed 5 bases and J 0 bases; nucleotides not matched to a gene: 4. Germline-derived CDR1 and CDR2 are SEHNR and FQNEAQ (reference sequence). The CDR3 spells CASSELAGASYEQYF. CDR3 sequence (DNA): TGTGCCAGCAGCGAGCTAGCGGGGGCCTCCTACGAGCAGTACTTC. The whole variable domain, filled in from reference TRBV7-9 and TRBJ2-7, reads DTGVSQNPRHKITKRGQNVTFRCDPISEHNRLYWYRQTLGQGPEFLTYFQNEAQLEKSRLLSDRFSAERPKGSFSTLEIQRTEQGDSAMYLCASSELAGASYEQYFGPGTRLTVT.

This rearrangement joins TRBV5-4 to TRBJ2-7, with D hard to call. Per the germline V gene, CDR1 is SGHNT and CDR2 is YYREEE (reference sequence). The CDR3 has 14 amino acids. The V gene lost 5 bases and the J gene lost 0 bases, with 12 bases spanning the gap. The DNA of the CDR3 is TGTGCCAGCAGTTCGGGTGGGCGCTCCTACGAGCAGTACTTC. Protein: CASSSGGRSYEQYF.

Note on this clone: Mismatch with germline at one junction end may stem from a read error. The chain is built from TRBV4-3 and TRBJ2-1; 9 positions match TRBD2. The CDR3 has 13 amino acids. Looked up from germline, CDR1 is LGHNA and CDR2 is YSLEER. DNA of the CDR3: TGCGCCAGCAGCCAGAATCCTAGCGGGACCATGATCTTC. Its translation is CASSQNPSGTMIF.

Here the CDR3 reads CSVEVQKLGQYF. The CDR3 DNA reads as TGCAGCGTTGAAGTACAGAAATTAGGCCAGTACTTC. The J gene is TRBJ2-4, the V gene TRBV29-1; D is unresolved. CDR1 is SQVTM and CDR2 is ANQGSEA in the germline V gene. The CDR3 length is 12 residues. The V gene lost 1 base and the J gene lost 13 bases, with 14 bases spanning the gap.

The chain is built from TRBV7-3 and TRBJ2-3; 9 nucleotides line up with TRBD1. The CDR3 contains 18 residues. The V gene's germline CDR1 is SGHTA and CDR2 FQGTGA. The trim removed 3 bases at V and 2 bases at J, leaving 12 bases unmatched. CDR3 coding DNA: TGTGCCAGCAGCTTCTCCCATACAGGGGGCGGGATCACAGATACGCAGTATTTT. Residues: CASSFSHTGGGITDTQYF. Full variable domain (rest looked up from reference TRBV7-3 and TRBJ2-3): GAGVSQTPSNKVTEKGKYVELRCDPISGHTALYWYRQSLGQGPEFLIYFQGTGAADDSGLPNDRFFAVRPEGSVSTLKIQRTERGDSAVYLCASSFSHTGGGITDTQYFGPGTRLTVL.

This clone was counted once. The CDR3 spells CASTEPGGGSTEAFF. CDR3 nucleotides: TGTGCCAGCACAGAACCTGGCGGGGGGAGCACTGAAGCTTTCTTT. V usage is TRBV6-6 and J usage is TRBJ1-1; weak D call: TRBD1 (5 bases). V dropped 7 bases and J dropped 4 bases, with 19 bases sitting between them. Germline CDR1 and CDR2: MNHNY and SVGAGI (reference sequence). The CDR3 extends over 15 amino acids.

Details on this clone: Other nucleotide sequences in the sample specify the same CDR3. The chain combines TRBV5-4 with TRBJ2-5; D not certain. V lost 1 base to trimming and J lost 3 bases, with 7 bases between them. Germline V gives CDR1 SGHNT, CDR2 YYREEE (reference sequence). This CDR3 contains 13 residues. This CDR3 reads CASSLRGEETQYF. The CDR3 DNA is TGTGCCAGCAGCTTGCGTGGAGAAGAGACCCAGTACTTC.

The rearrangement uses TRBV5-1 and TRBJ2-4, with 8 bases that match TRBD2. Looked up from germline, CDR1 is SGHRS and CDR2 is YFSETQ. The CDR3 contains 15 residues. With V trimmed by 4 bases and J by 8 bases, 11 bases remained unmatched. This chain's CDR3 is CASSPLEAGVYIQYF. CDR3 nucleotide sequence: TGCGCCAGCAGCCCCCTAGAAGCGGGAGTTTACATTCAGTACTTC.

The chain's CDR3 is CASSLSSQGVEYF. CDR3 nucleotide sequence: TGTGCCAGCAGCTTAAGTTCTCAGGGAGTGGAGTACTTC. The chain joins TRBV11-3 to TRBJ2-7, with D perhaps being TRBD1 or TRBD2 (5 bases each). The CDR3 spans 13 residues. Germline-derived CDR1 and CDR2 are SGHNT and YENEEA. V shed 2 bases and J shed 11 bases, with 16 bases lying between them.

The DNA for the CDR3 is TGTGCCAGCAGTGGAACTACATGGAGGGGGGGCCACAATGAGCAGTTCTTC. Translated: CASSGTTWRGGHNEQFF. The chain recombines TRBV25-1 with TRBJ2-1; the D gene is possibly TRBD2 (7 bases). Deletions cut 4 bases from V and 5 bases from J, with 21 bases between. This CDR3 has 17 amino acids. CDR1 MGHDK and CDR2 SYGVNS come from the germline V gene.

The chain links TRBV2 to TRBJ1-3; D not resolved. CDR3 length: 13 amino acids. Germline-derived CDR1 and CDR2 are SNHLY and FYNNEI. V lost 5 bases and J 4 bases, leaving 9 bases between the germline ends. CDR3 DNA: TGTGCCAGCAGTCCCCAGTCGGGAAACACCATATATTTT. This codes for CASSPQSGNTIYF.

The V and J genes are TRBV6-5 and TRBJ2-1; 8 bases align to TRBD2. The germline CDR1 and CDR2 sequences are MNHEY and SVGAGI. CDR3 length equals 15 residues. Unmatched junction bases numbered 10, after V lost 6 bases and J lost 6 bases. For the CDR3, the DNA is TGTGCCAGCAGGCCAGCGGGAGCGCCACGCAATGAGCAGTTCTTC. Translating it yields CASRPAGAPRNEQFF.

This chain uses TRBV27 with TRBJ2-1, with 8 bases fitting TRBD1. The germline CDR1 and CDR2 sequences are MNHEY and SMNVEV (reference sequence). V shed 2 bases, J shed 9 bases, and the junction held 30 bases outside the gene matches. The CDR3 runs 22 residues. The DNA of the CDR3 is TGTGCCAGCAGTTTAAAAGCCAGGGGGCCACTCAATGAGCCGGGTCCTCGCGGTGAGCAGTTCTTC. This gives the protein CASSLKARGPLNEPGPRGEQFF.